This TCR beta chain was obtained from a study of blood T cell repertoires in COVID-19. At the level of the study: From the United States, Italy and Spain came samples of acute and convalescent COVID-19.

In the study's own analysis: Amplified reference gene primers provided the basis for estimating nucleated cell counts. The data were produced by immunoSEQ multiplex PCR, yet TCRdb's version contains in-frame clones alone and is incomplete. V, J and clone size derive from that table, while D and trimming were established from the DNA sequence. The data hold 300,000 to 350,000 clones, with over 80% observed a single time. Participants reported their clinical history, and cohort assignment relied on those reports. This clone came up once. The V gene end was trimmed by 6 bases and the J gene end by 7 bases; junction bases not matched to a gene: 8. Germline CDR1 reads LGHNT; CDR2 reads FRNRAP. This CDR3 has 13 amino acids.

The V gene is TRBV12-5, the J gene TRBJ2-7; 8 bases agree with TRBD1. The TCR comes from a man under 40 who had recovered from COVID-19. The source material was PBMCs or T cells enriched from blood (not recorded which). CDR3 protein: CASGHETGVEQYF. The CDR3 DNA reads TGTGCTAGTGGGCATGAGACAGGGGTTGAGCAGTACTTC.